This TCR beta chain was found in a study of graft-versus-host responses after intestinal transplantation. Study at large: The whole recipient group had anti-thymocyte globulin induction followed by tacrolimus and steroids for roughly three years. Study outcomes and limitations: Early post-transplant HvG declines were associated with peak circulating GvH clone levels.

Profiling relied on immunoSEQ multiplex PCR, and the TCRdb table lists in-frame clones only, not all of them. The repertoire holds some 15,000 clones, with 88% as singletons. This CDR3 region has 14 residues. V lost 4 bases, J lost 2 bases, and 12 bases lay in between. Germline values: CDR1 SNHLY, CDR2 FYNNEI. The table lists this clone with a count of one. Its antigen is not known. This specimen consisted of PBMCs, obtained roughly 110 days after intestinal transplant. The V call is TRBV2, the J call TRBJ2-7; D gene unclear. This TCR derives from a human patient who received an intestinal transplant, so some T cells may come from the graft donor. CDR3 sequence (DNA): TGTGCCAGCAGTGTCGCCCCTAGGGCCTACGAGCAGTACTTC. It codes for CASSVAPRAYEQYF. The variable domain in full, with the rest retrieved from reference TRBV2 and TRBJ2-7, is EPEVTQTPSHQVTQMGQEVILRCVPISNHLYFYWYRQILGQKVEFLVSFYNNEISEKSEIFDDQFSVERPDGSNFTLKIRSTKLEDSAMYFCASSVAPRAYEQYFGPGTRLTVT.